The 11 T cell receptor beta chains presented below share a single source sample, sequenced in a study of beta chain features in type 1 diabetes. Since all of the isolated RNA was reverse transcribed, expressed TCRB transcripts were what got sequenced. The repertoire was sequenced with immunoSEQ multiplex PCR; TCRdb's copy has only in-frame clones and lacks some. The data contain roughly 500,000 clones, over 10% of them singletons. Sequenced input: naive CD4+ T cells from blood. These receptors were taken from a woman under 30 in good health.

This chain connects TRBV27 to TRBJ1-1; D unresolved. The CDR3 is made up of 13 amino acids. Germline values: CDR1 MNHEY, CDR2 SMNVEV (reference sequence). The CDR3 sequence: CVASFMVNTEAFF. The CDR3 DNA follows: TGTGTTGCCTCATTTATGGTGAACACTGAAGCTTTCTTT.

This clone occurred a few times. The rearrangement uses TRBV28 and TRBJ2-1; maybe TRBD2 (5 bases). CDR1 is MDHEN and CDR2 is SYDVKM in the germline V gene. V was shortened by 2 bases and J by 0 bases, with 5 bases between the two germline ends. The CDR3 consists of 14 residues. The CDR3 coding sequence is TGTGCCAGCAGTTTAGGGAGCTCCTACAATGAGCAGTTCTTC. Translating it yields CASSLGSSYNEQFF.

This clone was seen more than once but under ten times. The chain couples TRBV30 to TRBJ1-1; D may be TRBD1 (6 bases). The V gene's germline CDR1 is GTSNPN and CDR2 SVGIG (reference sequence). V lost 3 bases, J lost 8 bases, and 13 bases lay in between. The CDR3 is 12 amino acids. CDR3 nucleotides: TGTGCCTGGAGAACAGGGTTTTCAGAAGCTTTCTTT. It encodes CAWRTGFSEAFF.

This clone was detected a few times. The CDR3 nucleotides read TGTGCCACCAGCAGGGACAGTCCATCGTCCTACGAGCAGTACTTC. This encodes CATSRDSPSSYEQYF. J is TRBJ2-7 and V is TRBV15, with D maybe TRBD1 (6 bases). The length of the CDR3 is 15 residues. Trimming took 3 bases from V and 1 from J, leaving 13 bases between them. Germline V gene lookup returns CDR1 LNHNV and CDR2 YYDKDF (reference sequence).

This clone was seen a few times. This sequence joins TRBV12-5 and TRBJ2-7; a possible D gene is TRBD1 (6 bases). The germline CDR1 and CDR2 sequences are LGHNT and FRNRAP. The V gene lost 4 bases and the J gene lost 1 base, with 20 bases spanning the gap. The length of the CDR3 is 17 residues. Here the CDR3 DNA reads TGTGCTAGTGGTTCCGCTCAGGGGATCAGAGCATCCTACGAGCAGTACTTC. It specifies CASGSAQGIRASYEQYF.

This clone was detected only a few times. This sequence joins TRBV7-9 and TRBJ2-1, with 8 bases identical to TRBD2. The junction had 3 bases not matched to a gene; V was cut back by 2 bases and J by 3 bases. CDR3 length equals 15 residues. The V gene's germline CDR1 is SEHNR and CDR2 FQNEAQ (reference sequence). The CDR3 coding sequence is TGTGCCAGCAGCTTACGGCGGGGGGACTACAATGAGCAGTTCTTC. Encoded protein: CASSLRRGDYNEQFF.

This clone was counted only a few times. This chain uses TRBV4-3 with TRBJ2-3; no clear D gene. In germline, CDR1 is LGHNA, CDR2 YSLEER. The CDR3 is made up of 11 amino acids. V was pared by 4 bases and J by 4 bases, with 3 bases between. The CDR3 region is CASSLPDTQYF. The CDR3 DNA reads TGCGCCAGCAGCCTGCCAGATACGCAGTATTTT.

This chain connects TRBV4-3 to TRBJ2-6; D is unclear. Germline lookup yields CDR1 LGHNA and CDR2 YSLEER. Trimming cost V 0 bases and J 4 bases, with 10 bases left between them. The CDR3 totals 16 residues. The CDR3 spells CASSQERAQGANVLTF. CDR3 in DNA: TGCGCCAGCAGCCAAGAAAGGGCACAGGGGGCCAACGTCCTGACTTTC.

V usage is TRBV7-9 and J usage is TRBJ2-3; TRBD2 is a possible D gene (5 bases). The length of the CDR3 is 15 residues. CDR1 is SEHNR, CDR2 FQNEAQ, per germline (reference sequence). The V gene lost 5 bases and the J gene lost 3 bases, with 15 bases spanning the gap. The CDR3, as DNA: TGTGCCAGCAGCCGGGATAGAGCTGGAACAGATACGCAGTATTTT. Translating gives CASSRDRAGTDTQYF.

This clone was recorded a few times. This sequence joins TRBV2 and TRBJ2-7; D remains unclear. Germline CDR1 reads SNHLY; CDR2 reads FYNNEI. The CDR3 spans 11 residues. V was pared by 6 bases and J by 3 bases, with 6 bases between. The CDR3 DNA sequence: TGTGCCAGCAGGGCCAACTACGAGCAGTACTTC. Amino acid sequence: CASRANYEQYF.

This clone was recorded a few times. This chain joins TRBV15 and TRBJ2-1; D not certain. Germline V gene data show CDR1 as LNHNV and CDR2 as YYDKDF (reference sequence). V shed 0 bases and J shed 6 bases, with 6 bases lying between them. The CDR3 is 13 residues long. CDR3 sequence reads: CATSRDPANEQFF. The CDR3 DNA reads as TGTGCCACCAGCAGAGATCCCGCCAATGAGCAGTTCTTC.